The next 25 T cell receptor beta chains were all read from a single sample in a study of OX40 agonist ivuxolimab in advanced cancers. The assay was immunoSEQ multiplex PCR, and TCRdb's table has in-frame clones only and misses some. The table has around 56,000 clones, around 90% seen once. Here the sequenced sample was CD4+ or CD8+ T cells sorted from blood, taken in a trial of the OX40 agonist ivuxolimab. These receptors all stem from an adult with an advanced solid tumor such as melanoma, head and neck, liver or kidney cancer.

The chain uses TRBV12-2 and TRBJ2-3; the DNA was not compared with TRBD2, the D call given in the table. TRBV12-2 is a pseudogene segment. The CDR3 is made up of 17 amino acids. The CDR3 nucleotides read TGTGCAAGTCGCCCCCCTTCCCTAGCGGCCGGCACAGATACGCAGTATTTT. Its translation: CASRPPSLAAGTDTQYF.

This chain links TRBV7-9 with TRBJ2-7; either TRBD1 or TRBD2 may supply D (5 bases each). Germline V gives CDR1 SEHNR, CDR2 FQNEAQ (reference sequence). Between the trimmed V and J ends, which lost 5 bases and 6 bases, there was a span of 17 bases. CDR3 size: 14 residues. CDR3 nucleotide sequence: TGTGCCAGCAGCCCAGACCTCCGGGGCGGCGAGCAGTACTTC. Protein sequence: CASSPDLRGGEQYF.

This CDR3 reads CASSLAGDSNTEAFF. DNA of the CDR3: TGTGCCAGCAGCTTAGCGGGGGATTCGAACACTGAAGCTTTCTTT. V gene TRBV7-9 combines with J gene TRBJ1-1; D perhaps matches TRBD1 (5 bases). V dropped 0 bases and J dropped 1 base, with 9 bases sitting between them. This CDR3 is built from 15 residues. The germline V gene has CDR1 SEHNR and CDR2 FQNEAQ (reference sequence).

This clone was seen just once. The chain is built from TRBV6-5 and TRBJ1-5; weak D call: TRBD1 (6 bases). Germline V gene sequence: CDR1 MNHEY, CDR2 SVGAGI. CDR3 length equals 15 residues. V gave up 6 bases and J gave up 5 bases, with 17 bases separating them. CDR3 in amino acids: CASSPEGQRYQPQHF. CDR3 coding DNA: TGTGCCAGCAGCCCCGAAGGACAGCGATATCAGCCCCAGCATTTT.

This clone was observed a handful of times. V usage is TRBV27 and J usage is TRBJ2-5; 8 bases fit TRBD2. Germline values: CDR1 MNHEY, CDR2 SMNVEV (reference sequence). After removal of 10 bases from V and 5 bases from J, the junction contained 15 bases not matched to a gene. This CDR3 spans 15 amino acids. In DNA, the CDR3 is TGTGCCACCGGGGGATCCGGGGGGGTAAGGGAGACCCAGTACTTC. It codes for CATGGSGGVRETQYF.

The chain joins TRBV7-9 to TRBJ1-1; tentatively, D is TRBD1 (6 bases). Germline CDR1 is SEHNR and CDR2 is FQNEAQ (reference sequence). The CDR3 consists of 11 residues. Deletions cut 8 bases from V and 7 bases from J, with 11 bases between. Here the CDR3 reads CASGWTVEAFF. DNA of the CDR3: TGTGCCAGCGGGTGGACAGTTGAAGCTTTCTTT. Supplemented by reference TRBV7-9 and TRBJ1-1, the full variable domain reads DTGVSQNPRHKITKRGQNVTFRCDPISEHNRLYWYRQTLGQGPEFLTYFQNEAQLEKSRLLSDRFSAERPKGSFSTLEIQRTEQGDSAMYLCASGWTVEAFFGQGTRLTVV.

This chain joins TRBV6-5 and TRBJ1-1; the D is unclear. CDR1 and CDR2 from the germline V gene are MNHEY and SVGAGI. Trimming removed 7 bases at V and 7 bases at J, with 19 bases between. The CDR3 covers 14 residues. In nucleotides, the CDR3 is TGTGCCAGCACCCTCGGGAGAGACGTTCTTGAAGCTTTCTTT. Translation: CASTLGRDVLEAFF.

The chain's CDR3 is CASSLPGTSYNEQFF. CDR3 bases: TGTGCCAGCAGCTTACCCGGGACCTCCTACAATGAGCAGTTCTTC. The rearrangement links TRBV7-3 to TRBJ2-1; either TRBD1 or TRBD2 may fit D (5 bases each). From germline, CDR1 is SGHTA and CDR2 FQGTGA. V was shortened by 2 bases and J by 0 bases, with 8 bases between the two germline ends. This CDR3 has 15 amino acids.

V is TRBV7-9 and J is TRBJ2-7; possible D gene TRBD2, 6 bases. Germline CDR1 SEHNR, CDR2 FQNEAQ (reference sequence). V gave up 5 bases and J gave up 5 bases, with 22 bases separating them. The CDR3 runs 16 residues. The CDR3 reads CASSPTPLGGADEQYF. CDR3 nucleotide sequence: TGTGCCAGCAGCCCGACCCCGCTAGGAGGGGCGGACGAGCAGTACTTC.

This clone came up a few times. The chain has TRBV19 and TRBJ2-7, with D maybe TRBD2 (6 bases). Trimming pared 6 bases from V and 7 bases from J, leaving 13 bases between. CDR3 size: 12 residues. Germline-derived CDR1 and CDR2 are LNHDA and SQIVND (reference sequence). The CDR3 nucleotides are TGTGCCAGTAGAGGGGAGGACTGGGAGCAGTACTTC. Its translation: CASRGEDWEQYF.

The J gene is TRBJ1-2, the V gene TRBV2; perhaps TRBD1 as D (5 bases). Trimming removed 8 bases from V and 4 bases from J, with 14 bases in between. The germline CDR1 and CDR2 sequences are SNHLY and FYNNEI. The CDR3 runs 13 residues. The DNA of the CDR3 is TGTGCCAGCGGAGGGGCAGACTCCTATGGCTACACCTTC. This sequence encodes CASGGADSYGYTF.

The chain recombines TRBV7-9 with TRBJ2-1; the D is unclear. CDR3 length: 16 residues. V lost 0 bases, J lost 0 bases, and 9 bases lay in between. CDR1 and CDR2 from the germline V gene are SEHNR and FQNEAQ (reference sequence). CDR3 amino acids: CASSLAGISSYNEQFF. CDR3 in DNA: TGTGCCAGCAGCTTAGCCGGCATAAGCTCCTACAATGAGCAGTTCTTC. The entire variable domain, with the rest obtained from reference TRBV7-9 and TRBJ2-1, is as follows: DTGVSQNPRHKITKRGQNVTFRCDPISEHNRLYWYRQTLGQGPEFLTYFQNEAQLEKSRLLSDRFSAERPKGSFSTLEIQRTEQGDSAMYLCASSLAGISSYNEQFFGPGTRLTVL.

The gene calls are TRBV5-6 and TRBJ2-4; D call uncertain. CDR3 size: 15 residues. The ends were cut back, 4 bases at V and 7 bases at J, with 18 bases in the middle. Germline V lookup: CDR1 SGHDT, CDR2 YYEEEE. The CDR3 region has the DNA TGTGCCAGCAGCGGCACCCTGGTAGGTGGGAACATTCAGTACTTC. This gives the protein CASSGTLVGGNIQYF.

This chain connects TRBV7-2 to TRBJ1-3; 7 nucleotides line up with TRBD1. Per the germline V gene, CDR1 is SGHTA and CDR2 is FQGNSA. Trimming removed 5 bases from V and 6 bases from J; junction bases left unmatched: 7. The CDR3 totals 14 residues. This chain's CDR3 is CASSVTGKPNTIYF. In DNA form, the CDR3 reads TGTGCCAGCAGCGTGACAGGGAAACCAAACACCATATATTTT.

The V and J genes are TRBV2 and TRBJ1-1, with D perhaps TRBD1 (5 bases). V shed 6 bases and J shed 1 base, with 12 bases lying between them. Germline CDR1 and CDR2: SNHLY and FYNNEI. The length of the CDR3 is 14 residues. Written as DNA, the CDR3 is TGTGCCAGCAGGAAGAGGGGAGCGAACACTGAAGCTTTCTTT. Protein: CASRKRGANTEAFF.

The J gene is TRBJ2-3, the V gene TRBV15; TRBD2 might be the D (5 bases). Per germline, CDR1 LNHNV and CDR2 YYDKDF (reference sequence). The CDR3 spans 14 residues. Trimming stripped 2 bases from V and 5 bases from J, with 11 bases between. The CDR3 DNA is TGTGCCACCAGCAGATGGCTAGCAGAAGATACGCAGTATTTT. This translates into CATSRWLAEDTQYF.

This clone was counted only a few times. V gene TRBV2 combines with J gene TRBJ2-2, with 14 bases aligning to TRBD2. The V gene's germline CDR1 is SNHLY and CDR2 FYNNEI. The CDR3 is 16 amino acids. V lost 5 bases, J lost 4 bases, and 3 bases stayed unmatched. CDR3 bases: TGTGCCAGCAGTCCCGGACTAGCGGGGGGCACCGGGGAGCTGTTTTTT. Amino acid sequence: CASSPGLAGGTGELFF.

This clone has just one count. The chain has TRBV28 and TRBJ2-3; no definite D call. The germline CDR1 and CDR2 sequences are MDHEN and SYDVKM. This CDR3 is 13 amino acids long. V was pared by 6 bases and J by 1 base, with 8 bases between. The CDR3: CASRGRGTDTQYF. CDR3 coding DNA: TGTGCCAGCAGAGGTAGGGGCACAGATACGCAGTATTTT.

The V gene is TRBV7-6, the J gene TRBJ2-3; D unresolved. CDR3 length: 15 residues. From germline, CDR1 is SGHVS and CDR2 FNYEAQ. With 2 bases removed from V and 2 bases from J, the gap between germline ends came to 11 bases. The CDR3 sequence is CASSLRARFTDTQYF. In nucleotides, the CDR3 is TGTGCCAGCAGCTTACGCGCTCGTTTCACAGATACGCAGTATTTT. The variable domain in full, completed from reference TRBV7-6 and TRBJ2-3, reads GAGVSQSPRYKVTKRGQDVALRCDPISGHVSLYWYRQALGQGPEFLTYFNYEAQQDKSGLPNDRFSAERPEGSISTLTIQRTEQRDSAMYRCASSLRARFTDTQYFGPGTRLTVL.

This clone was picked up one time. The CDR3 bases are TGTGCCAGCAGTGAAGGATTAGCGGGGGTTGAGGAGCAGTTCTTC. This encodes CASSEGLAGVEEQFF. The chain couples TRBV2 to TRBJ2-1, with 9 bases lining up with TRBD2. After removal of 1 base from V and 10 bases from J, the junction contained 8 bases not matched to a gene. Germline V gene lookup returns CDR1 SNHLY and CDR2 FYNNEI. This CDR3 region has 15 residues.

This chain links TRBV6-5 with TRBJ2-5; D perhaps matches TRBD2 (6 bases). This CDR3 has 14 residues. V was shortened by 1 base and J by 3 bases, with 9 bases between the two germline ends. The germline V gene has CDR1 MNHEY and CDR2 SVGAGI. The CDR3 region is CASSYFGGEETQYF. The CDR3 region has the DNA TGTGCCAGCAGTTACTTTGGAGGGGAAGAGACCCAGTACTTC.

CDR3 bases: TGTGCTGACCGTTGGCTCCGGTGGGGGCAAGAGACCCAGTACTTC. Translated, it gives CADRWLRWGQETQYF. The chain employs TRBV2 and TRBJ2-5; perhaps D is TRBD1 or TRBD2 (5 bases each). The CDR3 totals 15 residues. The germline V gene encodes CDR1 SNHLY and CDR2 FYNNEI.

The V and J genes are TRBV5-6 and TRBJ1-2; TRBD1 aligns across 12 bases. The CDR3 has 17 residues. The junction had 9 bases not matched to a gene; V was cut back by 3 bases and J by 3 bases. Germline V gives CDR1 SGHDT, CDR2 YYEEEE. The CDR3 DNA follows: TGTGCCAGCAGCTCCGGGACAGGGGGCCCTCTTGACTATGGCTACACCTTC. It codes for CASSSGTGGPLDYGYTF.

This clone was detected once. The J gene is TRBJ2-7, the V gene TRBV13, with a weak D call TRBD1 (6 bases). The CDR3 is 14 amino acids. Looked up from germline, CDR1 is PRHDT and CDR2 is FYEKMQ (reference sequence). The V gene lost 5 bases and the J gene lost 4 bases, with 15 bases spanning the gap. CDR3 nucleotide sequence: TGTGCCAGCAGCCCCAGGACAGCTGATTACGAGCAGTACGTC. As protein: CASSPRTADYEQYV.

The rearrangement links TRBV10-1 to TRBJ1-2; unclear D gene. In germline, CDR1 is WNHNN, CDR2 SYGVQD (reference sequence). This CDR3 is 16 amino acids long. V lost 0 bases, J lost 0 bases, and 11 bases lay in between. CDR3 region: CASSESGQRANYGYTF. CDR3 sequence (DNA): TGCGCCAGCAGTGAGTCAGGTCAGCGAGCTAACTATGGCTACACCTTC.